This TCR beta chain was captured by sequencing in a study of blood T cell repertoires in COVID-19. Overall study: COVID-19 samples, acute and convalescent, were from the United States, Italy and Spain. T cells, B-cell-depleted T cells, or PBMCs provided the cDNA or gDNA that served as material.

Germline loops: CDR1 WNHNN, CDR2 SYGVQD (reference sequence). CDR3 length equals 15 residues. V gave up 6 bases and J gave up 6 bases, with 17 bases separating them. Authors' processing steps: For nucleated cells, counts were estimated from reference gene primer amplification. TCRdb keeps only in-frame clones here, not all; method: immunoSEQ multiplex PCR. The V and J calls and clone size come from that table; D and trimming were worked out from the DNA. Of around 95,000 clones listed, approximately 86% are singletons. The TCR originated in a man in his forties or fifties with active or convalescent COVID-19. V is TRBV10-1 and J is TRBJ2-2; D unresolved. The material sequenced was peripheral blood. The CDR3 loop is CASREHEVGAGELFF. DNA for the CDR3: TGCGCCAGCAGGGAACATGAGGTAGGAGCCGGGGAGCTGTTTTTT.